Below are 28 T cell receptor beta chains sequenced from a single sample in a study of control samples from healthy donors and cancer patients. Profiling relied on immunoSEQ multiplex PCR, and the TCRdb table lists in-frame clones only, not all of them. This table holds 90,000 to 95,000 clones, around 81% found once. Sequenced: blood. The receptors derive from a man younger than 40 in good health.

This clone was recorded only once. This rearrangement joins TRBV2 to TRBJ1-2; unclear D gene. Germline V gene sequence: CDR1 SNHLY, CDR2 FYNNEI. The CDR3 consists of 13 residues. V dropped 5 bases and J dropped 2 bases, with 9 bases sitting between them. CDR3: CASSLAVNYGYTF. The DNA for the CDR3 is TGTGCCAGCAGTTTAGCGGTAAACTATGGCTACACCTTC.

The V call is TRBV27, the J call TRBJ2-7; the D gene could be TRBD1 or TRBD2 (5 bases each). CDR1 and CDR2 from the germline V gene are MNHEY and SMNVEV (reference sequence). V lost 2 bases and J lost 0, with 11 bases in between. The CDR3 has 15 residues. The chain's CDR3 is CASSLRGGSSYEQYF. In DNA form, the CDR3 reads TGTGCCAGCAGTTTAAGGGGTGGGAGCTCCTACGAGCAGTACTTC.

This clone was observed a handful of times. J is TRBJ2-1 and V is TRBV24-1, with TRBD1 identical over 7 bases. This CDR3 is 16 amino acids long. The germline gives CDR1 KGHDR, CDR2 SFDVKD. Trimming removed 5 bases from V and 1 base from J; junction bases left unmatched: 7. As DNA, the CDR3 is TGTGCCACCAGTGGCTGGGACAGCAGATCCTACAATGAGCAGTTCTTC. Amino acids: CATSGWDSRSYNEQFF.

J is TRBJ1-3 and V is TRBV19, with no clear D. With 0 bases removed from V and 0 bases from J, the gap between germline ends came to 12 bases. Germline V lookup: CDR1 LNHDA, CDR2 SQIVND (reference sequence). The CDR3 contains 17 residues. DNA for the CDR3: TGTGCCAGTAGTATAGATGTGTCCAGGACCTCTGGAAACACCATATATTTT. It specifies CASSIDVSRTSGNTIYF.

The V gene is TRBV18, the J gene TRBJ2-7; D ambiguous. V lost 2 bases and J lost 0, with 8 bases in between. The length of the CDR3 is 14 residues. The germline V gene encodes CDR1 KGHSH and CDR2 LQKENI. The CDR3 nucleotides read TGTGCCAGCTCACCAAACCCAGGCTCCTACGAGCAGTACTTC. This codes for CASSPNPGSYEQYF.

The CDR3 DNA follows: TGTGCTAGTGGACTTGGGGAGACCATTTCACCCCTCCACTTT. It is translated as CASGLGETISPLHF. The V gene is TRBV12-5, the J gene TRBJ1-6; D not resolved. V lost 6 bases to trimming and J lost 9 bases, with 15 bases between them. This CDR3 is 14 amino acids long. Per the germline V gene, CDR1 is LGHNT and CDR2 is FRNRAP.

This clone was observed a single time. The chain uses TRBV19 and TRBJ2-6; 7 nucleotides line up with TRBD1. CDR1 is LNHDA and CDR2 is SQIVND in the germline V gene (reference sequence). The V segment lost 5 bases and the J segment 0 bases; nucleotides outside the gene matches: 10. The CDR3 totals 18 residues. The DNA for the CDR3 is TGTGCCAGTAGTCCTCCGACAGGGATGGGCTCTGGGGCCAACGTCCTGACTTTC. Protein product: CASSPPTGMGSGANVLTF. The full variable domain, rest sourced from reference TRBV19 and TRBJ2-6, is DGGITQSPKYLFRKEGQNVTLSCEQNLNHDAMYWYRQDPGQGLRLIYYSQIVNDFQKGDIAEGYSVSREKKESFPLTVTSAQKNPTAFYLCASSPPTGMGSGANVLTFGAGSRLTVL.

This clone occurred once. CDR3 nucleotide sequence: TGTGCCAGCAGTTTAACGGGGTTTATCGTTGGCTACACCTTC. This sequence encodes CASSLTGFIVGYTF. This chain uses TRBV28 with TRBJ1-2; D not certain. V shed 2 bases and J shed 7 bases, with 14 bases lying between them. Germline V gene sequence: CDR1 MDHEN, CDR2 SYDVKM. The CDR3 runs to 14 residues.

The chain joins TRBV6-5 to TRBJ2-3; D not certain. The CDR3 loop spans 15 amino acids. Trimming pared 2 bases from V and 5 bases from J, leaving 14 bases between. CDR1 and CDR2 (germline): MNHEY, SVGAGI. The CDR3 loop is CASSYGLPGRDTQYF. The CDR3 bases are TGTGCCAGCAGTTACGGGCTACCCGGTAGAGATACGCAGTATTTT.

This sequence joins TRBV5-1 and TRBJ1-1; 8 nucleotides agree with TRBD1. V lost 0 bases, J lost 2 bases, and 3 bases stayed unmatched. The germline CDR1 and CDR2 sequences are SGHRS and YFSETQ. The CDR3 sequence is 15 residues long. In nucleotides, the CDR3 is TGCGCCAGCAGCTTGGAGACAGGGGTTAACACTGAAGCTTTCTTT. This sequence encodes CASSLETGVNTEAFF.

V is TRBV19 and J is TRBJ2-3, with 9 bases matching TRBD1. This CDR3 contains 14 residues. Germline loops: CDR1 LNHDA, CDR2 SQIVND (reference sequence). Trimming removed 10 bases from V and 0 bases from J; junction bases left unmatched: 5. CDR3 DNA sequence: TGTGCCACCGGGACAGGGCCTAGCACAGATACGCAGTATTTT. Protein sequence: CATGTGPSTDTQYF. Filled out from reference TRBV19 and TRBJ2-3, the complete variable domain reads DGGITQSPKYLFRKEGQNVTLSCEQNLNHDAMYWYRQDPGQGLRLIYYSQIVNDFQKGDIAEGYSVSREKKESFPLTVTSAQKNPTAFYLCATGTGPSTDTQYFGPGTRLTVL.

This rearrangement joins TRBV5-1 to TRBJ2-1; TRBD2 is a possible D gene (6 bases). The length of the CDR3 is 16 residues. Trimming cost V 4 bases and J 3 bases, with 17 bases left between them. Germline V gives CDR1 SGHRS, CDR2 YFSETQ. CDR3 protein: CASSLSRDSYYNEQFF. The CDR3 nucleotides are TGCGCCAGCAGCCTGTCCCGGGACTCTTACTACAATGAGCAGTTCTTC.

The V and J genes are TRBV6-5 and TRBJ2-1, with a tentative D call TRBD2 (6 bases). Per the germline V gene, CDR1 is MNHEY and CDR2 is SVGAGI. Trimming shortened V by 4 bases and J by 8 bases, and 18 bases separated the two germline ends. The CDR3 has 15 amino acids. This CDR3 reads CASSFSGLRVYEQFF. The CDR3 DNA follows: TGTGCCAGCAGTTTCTCGGGACTTCGAGTCTATGAGCAGTTCTTC.

V and J are TRBV19 and TRBJ1-5; no firm D call. V gave up 5 bases and J gave up 5 bases, with 7 bases separating them. CDR3 length equals 12 residues. The V gene's germline CDR1 is LNHDA and CDR2 SQIVND (reference sequence). The CDR3 region is CASSSRDQPQHF. DNA for the CDR3: TGTGCCAGTAGTTCGCGGGATCAGCCCCAGCATTTT.

The chain has TRBV7-2 and TRBJ1-2, with 9 bases fitting TRBD1. V shed 3 bases and J 4 bases; nucleotides not matched to a gene: 3. The V gene's germline CDR1 is SGHTA and CDR2 FQGNSA. The CDR3 loop spans 14 amino acids. CDR3 nucleotide sequence: TGTGCCAGCAGCTTGACAGGGGGAACCTATGGCTACACCTTC. Its translation is CASSLTGGTYGYTF.

V gene TRBV5-1 combines with J gene TRBJ2-3, with TRBD2 identical over 7 bases. V trimming: 6 bases; J trimming: 6 bases; junction bases outside the gene matches: 4. The germline CDR1 and CDR2 sequences are SGHRS and YFSETQ. This CDR3 spans 12 amino acids. The CDR3: CASTPGGDTQYF. In DNA, the CDR3 is TGCGCCAGCACCCCCGGGGGGGATACGCAGTATTTT.

The chain has TRBV7-9 and TRBJ1-2, with a tentative D call TRBD1 (5 bases). The CDR3 contains 13 residues. Trimming removed 5 bases at V and 4 bases at J, with 11 bases between. CDR1 and CDR2 from the germline V gene are SEHNR and FQNEAQ (reference sequence). The CDR3 DNA reads TGTGCCAGCAGCCCAGGGCTCGGCTATGGCTACACCTTC. This translates into CASSPGLGYGYTF. Full variable domain (outside the CDR3, taken from reference TRBV7-9 and TRBJ1-2): DTGVSQNPRHKITKRGQNVTFRCDPISEHNRLYWYRQTLGQGPEFLTYFQNEAQLEKSRLLSDRFSAERPKGSFSTLEIQRTEQGDSAMYLCASSPGLGYGYTFGSGTRLTVV.

J is TRBJ1-1 and V is TRBV5-6, with D uncertain. Germline CDR1 SGHDT, CDR2 YYEEEE. The CDR3 is 12 amino acids. With 2 bases removed from V and 7 bases from J, the gap between germline ends came to 9 bases. The CDR3: CASSLTWGEAFF. DNA of the CDR3: TGTGCCAGCAGCTTAACTTGGGGTGAAGCTTTCTTT.

The V and J genes are TRBV6-1 and TRBJ2-1; tentatively, D is TRBD1 (5 bases). V shed 2 bases and J shed 15 bases, with 11 bases lying between them. Looked up from germline, CDR1 is MNHNS and CDR2 is SASEGT. This CDR3 contains 11 residues. The CDR3, as DNA: TGTGCCAGCAGTGAATTAGGGGTGCCGTTCTTC. Its translation is CASSELGVPFF.

This clone appeared once. J is TRBJ1-2 and V is TRBV12-2. TRBV12-2 is a pseudogene segment. CDR3 length: 13 residues. CDR3 in DNA: TGTGCAAGTCGCCCACGGAGTGTCTATGGCTACACCTTC. Translating it yields CASRPRSVYGYTF.

This chain links TRBV27 with TRBJ1-2; 7 bases align to TRBD1. V shed 6 bases, J shed 1 base, and the junction held 2 bases outside the gene matches. Germline V gene data show CDR1 as MNHEY and CDR2 as SMNVEV (reference sequence). The CDR3 spans 13 residues. CDR3 loop: CASRRDSNYGYTF. CDR3 DNA sequence: TGTGCCAGCAGGAGGGACAGTAACTATGGCTACACCTTC.

The rearrangement links TRBV28 to TRBJ2-1, with 9 nucleotides matching TRBD2. Germline V CDR1 and CDR2: MDHEN, SYDVKM. This CDR3 has 15 residues. V dropped 6 bases and J dropped 5; count of bases not matched to a gene: 8. CDR3 DNA: TGTGCCAGCAGCTTACTAGCGGGTATTAACAATGAGCAGTTCTTC. Its protein product is CASSLLAGINNEQFF.

The V and J genes are TRBV18 and TRBJ1-1; D unresolved. The CDR3 is 12 amino acids. The germline V gene has CDR1 KGHSH and CDR2 LQKENI. Trimming pared 6 bases from V and 1 base from J, leaving 6 bases between. CDR3 sequence: CASSLQNTEAFF. The CDR3, as DNA: TGTGCCAGCTCCTTACAGAACACTGAAGCTTTCTTT.

The rearrangement joins TRBV2 to TRBJ1-4; 10 nucleotides align to TRBD1. Germline CDR1 and CDR2: SNHLY and FYNNEI. Trimming cost V 3 bases and J 7 bases; bases outside gene matches: 5. The CDR3 is 15 amino acids. The CDR3 sequence: CASSDRTGGVEKLFF. CDR3 coding DNA: TGTGCCAGCAGTGACCGGACAGGGGGGGTTGAAAAACTGTTTTTT.

The chain carries TRBV5-1 and TRBJ1-1; a weak D match, TRBD1 (5 bases). The CDR3 runs to 15 residues. V shed 0 bases and J shed 2 bases, with 11 bases lying between them. CDR1 and CDR2 from the germline V gene are SGHRS and YFSETQ. CDR3 sequence: CASSLGTSTNTEAFF. The CDR3 bases are TGCGCCAGCAGCTTGGGGACATCAACAAACACTGAAGCTTTCTTT. Complete variable domain (other parts from reference TRBV5-1 and TRBJ1-1): KAGVTQTPRYLIKTRGQQVTLSCSPISGHRSVSWYQQTPGQGLQFLFEYFSETQRNKGNFPGRFSGRQFSNSRSEMNVSTLELGDSALYLCASSLGTSTNTEAFFGQGTRLTVV.

The chain carries TRBV7-9 and TRBJ1-4, with D possibly matching TRBD1 (5 bases). The germline V gene has CDR1 SEHNR and CDR2 FQNEAQ (reference sequence). The ends were cut back, 7 bases at V and 8 bases at J, with 11 bases in the middle. The CDR3 sequence is 12 residues long. CDR3 DNA sequence: TGTGCCAGCACGGGGGGAGGAGAAAAACTGTTTTTT. Its protein is CASTGGGEKLFF.

This chain links TRBV19 with TRBJ1-2; 9 bases line up with TRBD1. The CDR3 runs 13 residues. The V segment lost 5 bases and the J segment 6 bases; nucleotides outside the gene matches: 4. The germline gives CDR1 LNHDA, CDR2 SQIVND (reference sequence). The CDR3 nucleotides read TGTGCCAGTAGTCCTACAGGGGGCGATGGCTACACCTTC. This translates into CASSPTGGDGYTF.

The CDR3 here is CASSLGGDYGYTF. CDR3 coding DNA: TGTGCCAGCAGTTTAGGGGGAGACTATGGCTACACCTTC. This sequence joins TRBV12-3 or TRBV12-4 and TRBJ1-2; D is unclear. V lost 1 base, J lost 3 bases, and 6 bases lay in between. The CDR3 covers 13 residues.